This TCR beta chain was identified during a study of cytomegalovirus exposure and HLA in healthy donors. Germline V gene data show CDR1 as SGHNT and CDR2 as YYREEE (reference sequence). The ends lost 2 bases at V and 3 bases at J; junction bases unmatched: 1. The CDR3 contains 15 residues. Findings and caveats of the study: The study labeled 164 TCR beta chains cytomegalovirus-associated. It was confirmed in vitro that a few of the CMV-associated chains were specific for CMV antigens.

Separate from the approximately 730-subject first cohort, the roughly 130-subject validation cohort was the one that the donors belonged to. Repertoires were generated with immunoSEQ multiplex PCR, while TCRdb's copy carries only in-frame clones and drops some. The sample includes tens of thousands of clones, 85% of them seen just once. Regarding this clone: Its antigen remains unknown.

What was sequenced was PBMCs. This sequence originates from a man aged 25 to 45 in good health and CMV-seronegative. This chain joins TRBV5-4 and TRBJ2-5; 13 nucleotides agree with TRBD2. DNA of the CDR3: TGTGCCAGCAGCTTAGGGACTAGCGGGAAAGAGACCCAGTACTTC. This gives the protein CASSLGTSGKETQYF.